This T cell receptor (beta chain) was identified during a study of cytomegalovirus exposure and HLA in healthy donors. Study details: There were roughly 120 million unique TCR beta sequences, drawn from roughly 200 million T cells, in an earlier analysis. When fewer than 500 donors were genotyped, just over 80% of them were found to fall in the Caucasian-associated ancestry cluster.

In regard to this clone: What it binds is not known.

Study-wide points: In vitro work confirmed that a few CMV-associated chains recognize CMV antigens. In a later analysis, at a false discovery rate of 0.05, 16,951 TCR beta sequences were associated with HLA alleles.

The PCR had 60 Vbeta and 13 Jbeta primers. The protocol was immunoSEQ multiplex PCR, while the TCRdb copy is restricted to in-frame clones and leaves out a portion. The table has about 130,000 clones, over 70% seen once. V trimming: 8 bases; J trimming: 9 bases; junction bases outside the gene matches: 10. Per germline, CDR1 MNHEY and CDR2 SVGAGI. This CDR3 is 12 amino acids long. The chain is built from TRBV6-5 and TRBJ2-7; 7 nucleotides agree with TRBD1. Sequencing input: PBMCs. The source is a woman aged 35 to 49 in good health and CMV-seronegative. CDR3 amino acids: CASGQGGQGQYF. DNA for the CDR3: TGTGCCAGCGGACAAGGGGGCCAGGGGCAGTACTTC.